The clone carrying this TCR beta chain showed up many times. Amplification targeted the TCR beta CDR3 regions, with RNA transcripts as the source material. HTBI primers served in a first-round RT-PCR, which a second-round multiplex PCR followed. TCRdb reanalysed the multiplex PCR reads using MiXCR and keeps one entry per CDR3 protein. The sample consists of 300,000 or so distinct CDR3 sequences, roughly 16% of them appearing once. These data belong to a study of Graves' ophthalmopathy and Graves' hyperthyroidism. CDR3 length: 13 amino acids. From germline, CDR1 is SNHLY and CDR2 FYNNEI. Trimming took 5 bases from V and 5 from J, leaving 12 bases between them.

The V call is TRBV2, the J call TRBJ2-5; D may be TRBD1 (6 bases). The clonotype was recovered from an adult man with Graves' ophthalmopathy. The sample was peripheral blood. CDR3 in DNA: TGTGCCAGCAGTATCCCTCAGGGGGAGACCCAGTACTTC. Translated, it gives CASSIPQGETQYF.